A selection of T cell receptor beta chains follows, all from one sample in a study of STAT3 mutations in large granular lymphocyte leukemia. Sequencing used immunoSEQ multiplex PCR; TCRdb keeps in-frame clones, though not all of them. Seen here are 4,500 to 5,500 clones, 85% to 95% observed once, and the top ten hold about 33%. Sequenced input: peripheral blood mononuclear cells. Receptor source: a man aged 60-69 years with T-cell large granular lymphocyte leukemia. Some clones in this sample may be carry-over from other donors' samples. CDR3s leave out the opening cysteine and the closing phenylalanine or tryptophan. Some rows mark clone size as missing; the rest say once, few, many or name a class of expanded clone.

j_gene | v_gene | abundance | CDR3aa
TRBJ2-1 | TRBV5-1 | - | ASSMDGRTRVEQF
TRBJ2-1 | TRBV27 | - | ASSPGTGANNEQF
TRBJ1-5 | TRBV18 | - | ASSPKKDSPQH
TRBJ2-5 | TRBV19 | - | ASTPGGETQY
TRBJ2-5 | TRBV6-4 | - | ASSAGTGPLETQY
TRBJ1-1 | TRBV29-1 | once | GGIEMNTEAF
TRBJ2-2 | TRBV2 | - | ASSSLGLAGVRATGELF
TRBJ1-1 | TRBV7-9 | - | ASSYTAGARAF
TRBJ2-7 | TRBV27 | - | ASSPLGAEEQY
TRBJ1-1 | TRBV5-4 | - | ASSLAPRVNTEAF
TRBJ2-3 | TRBV4-2 | - | ASSQGVFTDTQY
TRBJ1-2 | TRBV5-6 | - | ASSLTKGYGYT
TRBJ2-1 | TRBV6-5 | - | ASTKRTAYNEQF
TRBJ2-7 | TRBV10-2 | - | ASSESSSAYEQY
TRBJ2-7 | TRBV4-3 | - | ASSQGQGSEYEQY
TRBJ2-3 | TRBV7-9 | once | ASSLAGKVDTQY
TRBJ1-2 | TRBV28 | - | ASSPLRWEGPRYGYT
TRBJ1-1 | TRBV20-1 | - | SAPRGTEAF
TRBJ2-3 | TRBV5-4 | - | ASSREPAADTQY
TRBJ1-1 | TRBV2 | - | ASSRNTEAF
TRBJ1-5 | TRBV30 | - | AWNRDSNQPQH
TRBJ1-2 | TRBV5-1 | - | ASSTLQAPRGDGYT
TRBJ1-1 | TRBV29-1 | - | SVHPGGGTEAF
TRBJ2-7 | TRBV4-3 | - | ASSQEFLTVGTPYEQY
TRBJ2-3 | TRBV2 | - | ASSEVGVTDTQY
TRBJ1-5 | TRBV5-6 | - | ASSLDRNQPQH
TRBJ2-7 | TRBV5-4 | - | ASSLGLAGFNEQY
TRBJ2-7 | TRBV5-4 | - | ASSSTIGAWGTSYEQY
TRBJ2-3 | TRBV6-6 | - | ASRRSTDTQY
TRBJ1-1 | TRBV7-9 | once | ASSNRARNTEAF
TRBJ2-1 | TRBV30 | - | AWSWDSHPGGEQF
TRBJ2-5 | TRBV27 | - | ASSFGGALETQY
TRBJ1-1 | TRBV5-6 | - | ASSLFSNTEAF
TRBJ2-7 | TRBV25-1 | - | ASTAGSSYEQY
TRBJ2-7 | TRBV11-2 | - | ASSPGTSNEQY
TRBJ2-7 | TRBV9 | once | ASSVEGGREEEQY
TRBJ2-3 | TRBV7-2 | - | ASSFSFQPDTQY